The clone carrying this T cell receptor (beta chain) was counted only a few times. The antigen is not known. The data were obtained in a study of cytomegalovirus exposure and HLA in healthy donors. The PCR was carried out with 60 Vbeta primers and 13 Jbeta primers. The repertoire was sequenced with immunoSEQ multiplex PCR; TCRdb's copy has only in-frame clones and lacks some. The sample has approximately 140,000 clones; 79% are singletons. Study findings and constraints: The study carried out a later analysis of TCR beta sequences. It associated under 20,000 of them with specific HLA alleles at a false discovery rate of 0.05.

The sample consisted of PBMCs. The source of this sequence is a man aged 18 to 30 in good health and CMV-seronegative.

CDR3 sequence: CASSKTGGFEQYF. In DNA form, the CDR3 reads TGTGCCAGCAGCAAAACGGGTGGTTTCGAGCAGTACTTC. V gene TRBV5-8 combines with J gene TRBJ2-7; D remains unclear. Germline V gives CDR1 SGHTS, CDR2 YDEGEE. The CDR3 extends over 13 amino acids. V was trimmed by 4 bases and J by 6 bases, leaving 14 bases between them. The full variable domain, with the rest looked up from reference TRBV5-8 and TRBJ2-7, is EAGVTQSPTHLIKTRGQQATLRCSPISGHTSVYWYQQALGLGLQFLLWYDEGEERNRGNFPPRFSGRQFPNYSSELNVNALELEDSALYLCASSKTGGFEQYFGPGTRLTVT.